Detailed here is one T cell receptor (beta chain). The antigen remains unidentified. The sample originates from a study of T cells after posttransplantation cyclophosphamide. Overall study findings and caveats: After PTCy, TRB diversity resembled that of CNI/methotrexate controls.

Using immunoSEQ multiplex PCR, the repertoire was profiled, and TCRdb retains in-frame clones only, with some absent. The data show approximately 45,000 clones, 90% seen once. Treatment was busulfan-fludarabine conditioning, a marrow graft, and cyclophosphamide on days +3 and +4. V was cut by 1 base and J by 5 bases, with 8 bases left in between. Germline V gives CDR1 SEHNR, CDR2 FQNEAQ (reference sequence). This CDR3 is built from 13 residues. The clonotype was recovered from a male patient between 60 and 69 years old who received an allogeneic stem cell transplant from a related donor and was CMV-positive. Some T cells may possibly be graft donor cells. The chain has TRBV7-9 and TRBJ2-5; the D is unclear. Here the sequenced sample was PBMCs, taken 55 to 70 days after allogeneic stem cell transplant with posttransplant cyclophosphamide. The CDR3 DNA reads as TGTGCCAGCAGCTTAGGCGTCGCGGAGACCCAGTACTTC. Its translation is CASSLGVAETQYF.